These 13 T cell receptor beta chains came from one sample sequenced in a study of blood T cell repertoires in COVID-19. Repertoires were generated with immunoSEQ multiplex PCR, while TCRdb's copy carries only in-frame clones and drops some. Of approximately 90,000 clones listed, approximately 83% were seen once; the top ten hold approximately 34%. The source material was peripheral blood. The source of these receptors is an elderly woman with active or convalescent COVID-19.

The J gene is TRBJ1-2, the V gene TRBV7-8, with 7 positions matching TRBD1. The CDR3 is 14 amino acids. CDR1 and CDR2 (germline): SGHVS, FQNEAQ. Losses at the gene ends were 3 bases for V and 6 bases for J; bases not matched to a gene: 7. CDR3 DNA sequence: TGTGCCAGCAGCTTCCTGGACAGGCCGAATGGCTACACCTTC. Amino acids: CASSFLDRPNGYTF.

The chain couples TRBV30 to TRBJ2-3, with 7 bases fitting TRBD2. Germline V gene lookup returns CDR1 GTSNPN and CDR2 SVGIG (reference sequence). CDR3 length equals 15 residues. V trimming: 4 bases; J trimming: 0 bases; junction bases outside the gene matches: 7. The CDR3 is CAWNLGGRSTDTQYF. The CDR3 DNA reads TGTGCCTGGAATCTGGGCGGGAGAAGCACAGATACGCAGTATTTT.

The chain couples TRBV6-6 to TRBJ1-1, with TRBD1 identical over 7 bases. V trimming: 7 bases; J trimming: 0 bases; junction bases outside the gene matches: 5. Germline assignment: CDR1 MNHNY and CDR2 SVGAGI (reference sequence). This CDR3 contains 14 residues. The CDR3 protein is CASTRDSLNTEAFF. In nucleotides, the CDR3 is TGTGCCAGCACCCGGGACAGTTTGAACACTGAAGCTTTCTTT.

V gene TRBV11-2 combines with J gene TRBJ2-1, with TRBD2 matching 10 bases. In germline, CDR1 is SGHAT, CDR2 FQNNGV. J gave up 10 bases and V 5 bases, and 14 bases lay outside the gene matches. This CDR3 contains 16 residues. DNA for the CDR3: TGTGCCAGCAGCCGATCGAACCCTAGCGGGAGTAGCGAGCAGTTCTTC. Amino acid sequence: CASSRSNPSGSSEQFF.

This clone was recorded a few times. This chain links TRBV2 with TRBJ1-2, with D unresolved. Trimming took off 7 bases at V and 6 bases at J, with 15 bases between the two ends. CDR1 is SNHLY and CDR2 is FYNNEI in the germline V gene. The CDR3 extends over 13 amino acids. The chain's CDR3 is CASKRRDTDGYTF. DNA for the CDR3: TGTGCCAGCAAAAGGAGGGATACGGATGGCTACACCTTC.

In this sample, this clone turned up a few times. The chain employs TRBV27 and TRBJ2-2; perhaps TRBD2 as D (5 bases). V lost 4 bases and J 1 base, leaving 10 bases between the germline ends. The CDR3 contains 15 residues. Germline assignment: CDR1 MNHEY and CDR2 SMNVEV (reference sequence). This CDR3 is CASSSTSRNTGELFF. DNA of the CDR3: TGTGCCAGCAGTTCTACTAGTAGGAACACCGGGGAGCTGTTTTTT.

The chain links TRBV4-2 to TRBJ2-1; 8 bases are a match to TRBD2. V lost 4 bases to trimming and J lost 0 bases; unmatched junction nucleotides: 5. The CDR3 contains 16 residues. Germline V gene data show CDR1 as LGHNA and CDR2 as YNFKEQ. CDR3 in DNA: TGTGCCAGCAGCCCCAGCGGGGGCAGCTCCTACAATGAGCAGTTCTTC. It codes for CASSPSGGSSYNEQFF.

Regarding this clone: Other nucleotide sequences in the sample specify the same CDR3. The chain combines TRBV11-2 with TRBJ2-5, with D tentatively TRBD2 (6 bases). The CDR3 has 14 amino acids. The germline V and J ends were trimmed by 3 bases and 3 bases, with 11 bases remaining between them. The V gene's germline CDR1 is SGHAT and CDR2 FQNNGV. CDR3 in amino acids: CASSFLGGKETQYF. DNA of the CDR3: TGTGCCAGCAGCTTCCTGGGGGGAAAAGAGACCCAGTACTTC. Variable domain in full (rest from reference TRBV11-2 and TRBJ2-5): EAGVAQSPRYKIIEKRQSVAFWCNPISGHATLYWYQQILGQGPKLLIQFQNNGVVDDSQLPKDRFSAERLKGVDSTLKIQPAKLEDSAVYLCASSFLGGKETQYFGPGTRLLVL.

The V gene is TRBV10-3, the J gene TRBJ1-1; 7 bases align to TRBD1. From germline, CDR1 is ENHRY and CDR2 SYGVKD. The CDR3 runs 14 residues. Germline trimming cut 7 bases from V and 4 bases from J; bases unmatched to any gene: 9. CDR3 protein: CAITRTGDGTEAFF. The CDR3 DNA is TGTGCCATCACCCGAACAGGGGACGGCACTGAAGCTTTCTTT.

This chain connects TRBV5-1 to TRBJ2-2; D is perhaps TRBD1 (6 bases). This CDR3 contains 15 residues. V was clipped by 4 bases and J by 2 bases, with 12 bases between them. CDR1 and CDR2 from the germline V gene are SGHRS and YFSETQ. The CDR3 DNA is TGCGCCAGCAGCCCCTTGGGGGCCAACACCGGGGAGCTGTTTTTT. Encoded protein: CASSPLGANTGELFF.

This rearrangement joins TRBV6-6 to TRBJ1-1; TRBD1 matches 10 bases. This CDR3 region has 15 residues. V lost 4 bases and J lost 3; bases outside the gene matches: 5. Germline V gene lookup returns CDR1 MNHNY and CDR2 SVGAGI (reference sequence). The CDR3 reads CASSSRQGAYTEAFF. The CDR3 nucleotides are TGTGCCAGCAGTTCAAGACAGGGGGCGTACACTGAAGCTTTCTTT.

This chain joins TRBV5-6 and TRBJ2-7, with 11 bases identical to TRBD1. The CDR3 covers 15 residues. CDR1 and CDR2 (germline): SGHDT, YYEEEE. The J segment lost 0 bases and the V segment lost 3 bases, leaving 2 bases of the junction unmatched. The CDR3 DNA reads as TGTGCCAGCAGCTCCGGACAGGGGGCCTCCTACGAGCAGTACTTC. It translates to CASSSGQGASYEQYF.

This clone was detected once. This chain links TRBV7-2 with TRBJ1-1, with D possibly being TRBD1 (5 bases). The V end was cut by 5 bases, the J end by 4 bases, with 17 bases between. The CDR3 consists of 15 residues. Germline CDR1 is SGHTA and CDR2 is FQGNSA. The CDR3 loop reads CASSPVGGSLTEAFF. CDR3 nucleotides: TGTGCCAGCAGCCCCGTTGGGGGGAGTCTCACTGAAGCTTTCTTT.